Below, 9 T cell receptor beta chains from the same sample are listed, as sequenced in a study of shared clonotypes between healthy human individuals. Profiled with immunoSEQ multiplex PCR; TCRdb holds only in-frame clones, not every one. This repertoire shows around 2.3 million clones, roughly 95% found once; its top ten account for roughly 0.13%. The sample consisted of naive CD4+ T cells sorted from blood. This sample's subset: CD45RA+ positively selected. The source is a man between 18 and 35 years old in good health.

V gene TRBV5-1 combines with J gene TRBJ2-3, with 10 nucleotides matching TRBD2. Germline CDR1 SGHRS, CDR2 YFSETQ. The CDR3 covers 17 residues. Trimming cost V 3 bases and J 0 bases; bases outside gene matches: 7. DNA of the CDR3: TGCGCCAGCAGCTCAAACCTACTAGCGGGAAGCACAGATACGCAGTATTTT. Amino acid sequence: CASSSNLLAGSTDTQYF.

The CDR3 DNA is TGTGCCAGCAGCTTCGACCTAGCGGGACGGGAGACCCAGTACTTC. Its translation is CASSFDLAGRETQYF. The rearrangement links TRBV7-9 to TRBJ2-5; 9 positions match TRBD2. The germline CDR1 and CDR2 sequences are SEHNR and FQNEAQ (reference sequence). The CDR3 covers 15 residues. V was pared by 3 bases and J by 5 bases, with 7 bases of the junction left unmatched.

Comments on this clone: The sample contains more than one DNA sequence encoding this CDR3. The chain combines TRBV5-1 with TRBJ1-4; unclear D gene. CDR3 length: 14 amino acids. CDR1 is SGHRS, CDR2 YFSETQ, per germline. V was shortened by 1 base and J by 5 bases, with 9 bases between the two germline ends. In nucleotides, the CDR3 is TGCGCCAGCAGCTTGTCGGGGAGCAATGAAAAACTGTTTTTT. This sequence encodes CASSLSGSNEKLFF.

This CDR3 reads CASSMHRGGKETQYF. In DNA form, the CDR3 reads TGTGCCAGCAGTATGCACCGGGGGGGGAAAGAGACCCAGTACTTC. This chain uses TRBV2 with TRBJ2-5; 8 bases line up with TRBD2. The V and J ends lost 5 bases and 3 bases, in that order; junction bases with no gene match: 8. Germline CDR1 reads SNHLY; CDR2 reads FYNNEI. This CDR3 comprises 15 residues.

The rearrangement joins TRBV4-1 to TRBJ2-5, with D unresolved. CDR1 is MGHRA and CDR2 is YSYEKL in the germline V gene. The CDR3 totals 17 residues. Trimming left V 0 bases short and J 2 bases short, with 16 bases between. In nucleotides, the CDR3 is TGCGCCAGCAGCCAAGATCGTCGCAGAATCCAACAAGAGACCCAGTACTTC. This sequence encodes CASSQDRRRIQQETQYF.

This chain uses TRBV5-1 with TRBJ2-1, with TRBD2 matching over 10 bases. The CDR3 has 16 residues. Trimming at V came to 0 bases and at J to 7 bases, leaving 7 bases not matched to a gene. The germline V gene encodes CDR1 SGHRS and CDR2 YFSETQ. CDR3 in DNA: TGCGCCAGCAGCTTGGGGCTAGCGGGAGCGGGGAATGAGCAGTTCTTC. It codes for CASSLGLAGAGNEQFF.

The chain combines TRBV5-3 with TRBJ2-2; D is ambiguous. TRBV5-3 is known as an ORF, though its function is uncertain. The CDR3 runs 10 residues. V dropped 8 bases and J dropped 5 bases, with 4 bases sitting between them. The CDR3 DNA reads as TGTGCCAGGACGACCGGGGAGCTGTTTTTT. Amino acids: CARTTGELFF.

With regard to this clone: The same CDR3 also results from other DNA sequences found in this sample. The chain uses TRBV5-1 and TRBJ2-5; possibly TRBD1 or TRBD2 for D (5 bases each). Trimming took off 4 bases at V and 3 bases at J, with 10 bases between the two ends. This CDR3 contains 13 residues. The germline V gene has CDR1 SGHRS and CDR2 YFSETQ. CDR3 protein: CASSRRGEETQYF. Here the CDR3 DNA reads TGCGCCAGCAGCCGCCGAGGGGAAGAGACCCAGTACTTC.

About this clone: Other DNA sequences from this sample encode an identical CDR3 as well. V is TRBV5-1 and J is TRBJ1-1; D is perhaps TRBD1 (5 bases). V shed 2 bases and J shed 0 bases, with 8 bases lying between them. Germline CDR1 and CDR2: SGHRS and YFSETQ. The CDR3 runs to 14 residues. CDR3 protein: CASSFQGLNTEAFF. The CDR3 DNA sequence: TGCGCCAGCAGCTTTCAGGGCCTGAACACTGAAGCTTTCTTT.